The source of this TCR beta chain is a study of shared clonotypes between healthy human individuals. The repertoire was sequenced with immunoSEQ multiplex PCR; TCRdb's copy has only in-frame clones and lacks some. This table has under 2,000,000 clones, 85% to 95% appearing once. Naive CD8 cells lacked CD45RO and underwent positive selection for CCR7, leaving out terminally differentiated effector memory CD45RA+ cells. Trimming removed 4 bases from V and 3 bases from J; junction bases left unmatched: 7. The CDR3 sequence is 15 residues long. CDR1 and CDR2 from the germline V gene are PRHDT and FYEKMQ (reference sequence).

The rearrangement uses TRBV13 and TRBJ2-7; 9 positions agree with TRBD1. The receptor comes from a man in his late teens or twenties in good health. Sequences were obtained from naive CD8+ T cells sorted from blood. DNA for the CDR3: TGTGCCAGCAGCTCCCCGGGACAGGGTTTCTACGAGCAGTACTTC. The encoded protein is CASSSPGQGFYEQYF.